This entry lists 7 T cell receptor beta chains sequenced from one sample in a study of low-dose radiotherapy and immunotherapy resistance in tumors. Time point specified: after trial treatment. Regarding treatment: LDRT plus nivolumab, ipilimumab, low-dose cyclophosphamide and aspirin (RACIN trial). cDNA synthesis used a TRAV/TRBV-specific primer set for both chains. TCR amplification used roughly 21 PCR cycles, a constant-region primer and a V-primer adapter. TCRdb reprocessed the reads with MiXCR, giving one entry per CDR3 protein. Of 75,000 to 95,000 distinct CDR3 sequences listed, less than 25% are singletons. The source was PBMCs, collected after low-dose radiotherapy plus immunotherapy. The receptors shown here come from a female donor with ovarian cancer.

As to this clonotype: This likely traces to a read error, being one base from a far larger clone. The CDR3 DNA is TGTGCCAGCAGTTATCGGGACACGGACTACAATGAGCAGTACTTC. Translating it yields CASSYRDTDYNEQYF. The chain has TRBV6-1 and TRBJ2-5; D assignment may be TRBD1 or TRBD2 (6 bases each). The CDR3 runs to 15 residues. Trimming stripped 5 bases from V and 11 bases from J, with 24 bases between. The germline gives CDR1 MNHNS, CDR2 SASEGT.

This clonotype was recorded at least ten times. V gene TRBV4-3 combines with J gene TRBJ1-1; possibly TRBD1 for D (5 bases). The germline V gene has CDR1 LGHNA and CDR2 YSLEER. The CDR3 is made up of 18 amino acids. Trimming removed 4 bases at V and 3 bases at J, with 24 bases between. CDR3 in DNA: TGCGCCAGCAGCCCTCGTTGGGGGGGTGGGGGTGGCGACACTGAAGCTTTCTTT. It yields the protein CASSPRWGGGGGDTEAFF.

V is TRBV7-4 and J is TRBJ1-1; D remains unclear. The CDR3 is 13 residues long. CDR1 is SGHVT, CDR2 SQSDAQ, per germline. Trimming removed 5 bases from V and 6 bases from J, with 13 bases in between. This CDR3 reads CASSVGPGAEAFF. The CDR3 DNA sequence: TGTGCCAGCAGCGTAGGCCCTGGGGCTGAAGCTTTCTTT.

This clonotype has a count of ten or more. The genes are TRBV20-1 and TRBJ2-5; possibly TRBD2 for D (5 bases). V was trimmed by 5 bases and J by 9 bases, leaving 22 bases between them. In germline, CDR1 is DFQATT, CDR2 SNEGSKA (reference sequence). The CDR3 runs to 14 residues. CDR3 DNA sequence: TGCAGTGCTCTGACGGACCCTCTGACCGGGGCCCAGTACTTC. It is translated as CSALTDPLTGAQYF.

The table lists this clonotype with many counts. The V and J genes are TRBV20-1 and TRBJ2-7, with D possibly TRBD1 on 5 matching bases. This CDR3 spans 14 amino acids. In germline, CDR1 is DFQATT, CDR2 SNEGSKA (reference sequence). V was trimmed by 6 bases and J by 0 bases, leaving 15 bases between them. CDR3 coding DNA: TGCAGTGCCATTAAACGGACAAACTCCTACGAGCAGTACTTC. As protein: CSAIKRTNSYEQYF.

The chain employs TRBV9 and TRBJ1-3; tentative D call: TRBD1 (6 bases). CDR3 size: 15 residues. Trimming left V 0 bases short and J 6 bases short, with 13 bases between. CDR1 and CDR2 (germline): SGDLS, YYNGEE. The CDR3 nucleotides are TGTGCCAGCAGCGTAGTAGCGGCAGGGGAAAACACCATATATTTT. Protein sequence: CASSVVAAGENTIYF. The complete variable domain, with remaining parts taken from reference TRBV9 and TRBJ1-3, reads DSGVTQTPKHLITATGQRVTLRCSPRSGDLSVYWYQQSLDQGLQFLIQYYNGEERAKGNILERFSAQQFPDLHSELNLSSLELGDSALYFCASSVVAAGENTIYFGEGSWLTVV.

This clonotype was observed many times. The chain joins TRBV18 to TRBJ1-6, with TRBD1 as a possible D gene (5 bases). The CDR3 sequence is 15 residues long. V lost 6 bases to trimming and J lost 14 bases, with 23 bases between them. Germline CDR1 KGHSH, CDR2 LQKENI. The CDR3 sequence is CASSEGLAPLGTLHF. In DNA, the CDR3 is TGTGCCAGCTCCGAGGGGCTCGCGCCCTTAGGGACCCTCCACTTT.